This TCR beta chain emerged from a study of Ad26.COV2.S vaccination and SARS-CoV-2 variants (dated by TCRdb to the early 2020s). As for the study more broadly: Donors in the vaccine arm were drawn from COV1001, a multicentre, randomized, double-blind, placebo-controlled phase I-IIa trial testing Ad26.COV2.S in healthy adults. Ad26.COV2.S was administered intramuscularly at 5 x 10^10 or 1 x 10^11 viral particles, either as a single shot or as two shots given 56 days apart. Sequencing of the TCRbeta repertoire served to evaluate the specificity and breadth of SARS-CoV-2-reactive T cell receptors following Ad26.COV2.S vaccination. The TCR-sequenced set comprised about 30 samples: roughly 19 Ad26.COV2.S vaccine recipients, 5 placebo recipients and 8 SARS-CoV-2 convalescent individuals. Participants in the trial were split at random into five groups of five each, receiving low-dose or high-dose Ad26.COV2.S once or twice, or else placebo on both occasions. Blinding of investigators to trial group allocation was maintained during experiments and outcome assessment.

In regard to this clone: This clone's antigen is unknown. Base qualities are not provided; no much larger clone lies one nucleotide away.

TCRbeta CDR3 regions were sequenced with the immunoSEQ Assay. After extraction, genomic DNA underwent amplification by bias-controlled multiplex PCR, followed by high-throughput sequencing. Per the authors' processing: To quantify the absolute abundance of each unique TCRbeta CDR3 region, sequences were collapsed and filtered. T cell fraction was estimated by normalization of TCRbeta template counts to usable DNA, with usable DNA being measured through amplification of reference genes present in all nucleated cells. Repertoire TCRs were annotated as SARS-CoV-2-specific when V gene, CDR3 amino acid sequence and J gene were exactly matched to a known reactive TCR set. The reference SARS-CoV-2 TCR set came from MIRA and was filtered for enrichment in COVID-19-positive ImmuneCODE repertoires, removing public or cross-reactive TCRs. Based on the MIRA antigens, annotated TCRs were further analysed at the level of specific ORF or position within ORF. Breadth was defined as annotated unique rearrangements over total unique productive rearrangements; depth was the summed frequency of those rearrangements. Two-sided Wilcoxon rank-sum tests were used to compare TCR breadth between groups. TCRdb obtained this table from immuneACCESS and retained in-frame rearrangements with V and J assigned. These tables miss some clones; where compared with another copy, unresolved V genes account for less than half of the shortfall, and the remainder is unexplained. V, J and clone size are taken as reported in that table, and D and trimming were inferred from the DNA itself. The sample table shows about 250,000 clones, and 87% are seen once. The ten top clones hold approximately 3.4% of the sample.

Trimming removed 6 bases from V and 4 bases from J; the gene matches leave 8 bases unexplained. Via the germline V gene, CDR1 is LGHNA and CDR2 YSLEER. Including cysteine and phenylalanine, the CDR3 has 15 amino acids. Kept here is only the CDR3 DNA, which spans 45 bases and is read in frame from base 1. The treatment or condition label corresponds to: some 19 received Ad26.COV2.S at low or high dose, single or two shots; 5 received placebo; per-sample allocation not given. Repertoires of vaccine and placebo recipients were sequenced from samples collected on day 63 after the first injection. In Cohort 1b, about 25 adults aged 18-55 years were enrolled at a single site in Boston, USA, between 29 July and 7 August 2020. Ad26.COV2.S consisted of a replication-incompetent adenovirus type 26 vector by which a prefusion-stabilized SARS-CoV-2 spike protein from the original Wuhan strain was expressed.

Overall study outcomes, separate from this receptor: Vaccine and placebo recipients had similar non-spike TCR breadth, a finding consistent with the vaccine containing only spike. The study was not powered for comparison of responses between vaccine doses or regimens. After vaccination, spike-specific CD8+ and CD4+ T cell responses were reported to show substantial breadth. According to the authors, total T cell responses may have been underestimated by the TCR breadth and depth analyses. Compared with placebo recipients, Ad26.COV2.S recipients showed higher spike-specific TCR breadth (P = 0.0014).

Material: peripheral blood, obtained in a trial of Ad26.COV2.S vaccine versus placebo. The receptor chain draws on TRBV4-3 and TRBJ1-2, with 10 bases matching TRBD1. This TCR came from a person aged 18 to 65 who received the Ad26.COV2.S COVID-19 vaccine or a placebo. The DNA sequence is TGCGCCAGCAGGGGACAGGGGAGGAATAGCTATGGCTACACCTTC. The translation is CASRGQGRNSYGYTF.